This T cell receptor beta chain was captured by sequencing in a study of CD8 T cells in cerebrospinal fluid in Alzheimer's disease. CDR3 length: 15 residues. Germline CDR1 is MNHEY and CDR2 is SMNVEV (reference sequence). Using the 10x single-cell sequencing reads, TCRdb records one entry per CDR3 protein without DNA. The sample is made up of 1,300 to 1,500 distinct CDR3 sequences, and the top ten hold 5.6% of it. This clonotype is identified as medium-sized from frequency. V gene TRBV27 combines with J gene TRBJ1-4; TCRdb proposes TRBD1, but this gene call is untestable without DNA. This receptor was taken from a human donor with Alzheimer's disease. Sequencing was done on a sample of cerebrospinal fluid. The CDR3 spells CASKPGTVTNEKLFF.